What follows describes a single TCR beta chain. The sample is drawn from a study of control samples from healthy donors and cancer patients. Some clones are missing from TCRdb's copy, which holds only in-frame ones; the method was immunoSEQ multiplex PCR. This table has tens of thousands of clones, about 87% appearing once. The sequence was collected from an older woman with lung cancer. Sequencing was done on a sample of PBMCs.

CDR3 DNA: TGTGCCATCAGTGAGTCGTTAGGGAAAGAGACCCAGTACTTC. Its translation is CAISESLGKETQYF. The V call is TRBV10-3, the J call TRBJ2-5, with D unresolved. Looked up from germline, CDR1 is ENHRY and CDR2 is SYGVKD. The V gene lost 0 bases and the J gene lost 3 bases, with 8 bases spanning the gap. The CDR3 loop spans 14 amino acids.